The 27 T cell receptor beta chains given below trace back to one sample, sequenced in a study of blood T cell repertoires in COVID-19. Profiled with immunoSEQ multiplex PCR; TCRdb holds only in-frame clones, not every one. Of under 150,000 clones listed, about 82% are singletons. Material: peripheral blood. Every receptor here comes from a woman of 80 years or more with active or convalescent COVID-19.

The chain links TRBV6-2 or TRBV6-3 to TRBJ2-3; 11 bases map to TRBD2. This CDR3 is built from 18 residues. The V segment lost 4 bases and the J segment 0 bases; nucleotides outside the gene matches: 9. Germline V gene data show CDR1 as MNHEY and CDR2 as SVGEGT. CDR3 nucleotides: TGTGCCAGCAGTTCGGTCCTAGCGGGGGGTCCCAGCACAGATACGCAGTATTTT. Encoded protein: CASSSVLAGGPSTDTQYF.

V and J are TRBV19 and TRBJ2-3, with 9 bases identical to TRBD1. This CDR3 region has 13 residues. The trim removed 10 bases at V and 7 bases at J, leaving 9 bases unmatched. Germline CDR1 and CDR2: LNHDA and SQIVND (reference sequence). The DNA for the CDR3 is TGTGCCACGGGACAGGGCCCCAGTTATACGCAGTATTTT. This codes for CATGQGPSYTQYF.

V is TRBV6-5 and J is TRBJ1-1; D is ambiguous. The CDR3 is made up of 15 amino acids. V gave up 3 bases and J gave up 3 bases, with 14 bases separating them. Germline V CDR1 and CDR2: MNHEY, SVGAGI. The CDR3 region is CASSYGSRLDTEAFF. The DNA for the CDR3 is TGTGCCAGCAGTTATGGGTCTAGGCTGGACACTGAAGCTTTCTTT.

The gene calls are TRBV29-1 and TRBJ1-2, with D possibly matching TRBD1 (6 bases). V was pared by 3 bases and J by 4 bases, with 12 bases between. In germline, CDR1 is SQVTM, CDR2 ANQGSEA. The CDR3 is made up of 13 amino acids. The CDR3 region has the DNA TGCAGCGTTGACTCGGACAGCTTCTATGGCTACACCTTC. Translation gives CSVDSDSFYGYTF. The variable domain in full, completed from reference TRBV29-1 and TRBJ1-2, reads SAVISQKPSRDICQRGTSLTIQCQVDSQVTMMFWYRQQPGQSLTLIATANQGSEATYESGFVIDKFPISRPNLTFSTLTVSNMSPEDSSIYLCSVDSDSFYGYTFGSGTRLTVV.

CDR3 DNA sequence: TGCGCCAGCTTGGGGGGCGCGGGGGGAGCAACAGATACGCAGTATTTT. It translates to CASLGGAGGATDTQYF. The V and J genes are TRBV5-1 and TRBJ2-3; 8 bases fit TRBD2. This CDR3 spans 16 amino acids. The junction had 13 bases not matched to a gene; V was cut back by 7 bases and J by 3 bases. CDR1 SGHRS and CDR2 YFSETQ come from the germline V gene.

This clone turned up a few times. This sequence joins TRBV5-1 and TRBJ1-1; 9 nucleotides align to TRBD1. After removal of 4 bases from V and 5 bases from J, the junction contained 6 bases not matched to a gene. The germline V gene has CDR1 SGHRS and CDR2 YFSETQ. CDR3 size: 14 residues. CDR3 DNA sequence: TGCGCCAGCAGCAGGACAGGGGTCGGAACTGAAGCTTTCTTT. Its protein product is CASSRTGVGTEAFF.

This clone was seen only a few times. The J gene is TRBJ1-3, the V gene TRBV9; the match to TRBD1 covers 8 bases. Trimming removed 0 bases from V and 0 bases from J; junction bases left unmatched: 2. Germline values: CDR1 SGDLS, CDR2 YYNGEE. CDR3 size: 16 residues. As DNA, the CDR3 is TGTGCCAGCAGCGTAGGACAGGGGAGCTCTGGAAACACCATATATTTT. Its protein product is CASSVGQGSSGNTIYF.

This clone was counted ten times or more. The chain joins TRBV19 to TRBJ2-2; 8 nucleotides line up with TRBD1. The V segment lost 5 bases and the J segment 0 bases; nucleotides outside the gene matches: 5. Germline loops: CDR1 LNHDA, CDR2 SQIVND (reference sequence). The CDR3 consists of 16 residues. As DNA, the CDR3 is TGTGCCAGTAGTGCACTACAGGGGGCGAACACCGGGGAGCTGTTTTTT. Amino acids: CASSALQGANTGELFF.

V usage is TRBV11-2 and J usage is TRBJ2-3; TRBD2 might be the D (6 bases). CDR3 size: 14 residues. V dropped 4 bases and J dropped 6 bases, with 14 bases sitting between them. CDR1 is SGHAT, CDR2 FQNNGV, per germline. Written as DNA, the CDR3 is TGTGCCAGCAGCTGGGGTGCTAGCGCGGATACGCAGTATTTT. It translates to CASSWGASADTQYF.

The CDR3 spells CASSQGPSGLGEQFF. The CDR3 nucleotides read TGTGCCAGCAGCCAAGGACCTAGTGGCTTAGGTGAGCAGTTCTTC. J is TRBJ2-1 and V is TRBV3-1 (or the pseudogene TRBV3-2), with D unclear. Germline CDR1 reads LGHDT; CDR2 reads YNNKEL (reference sequence). V was clipped by 1 base and J by 9 bases, with 16 bases between them. The CDR3 is made up of 15 amino acids.

This chain's CDR3 is CASSSRGHRGSAMNTEAFF. In nucleotides, the CDR3 is TGTGCCAGCAGCTCTAGGGGTCACAGGGGATCCGCTATGAACACTGAAGCTTTCTTT. The rearrangement joins TRBV7-6 to TRBJ1-1, with TRBD1 matching over 7 bases. Germline loops: CDR1 SGHVS, CDR2 FNYEAQ. The V gene end was trimmed by 4 bases and the J gene end by 0 bases; junction bases not matched to a gene: 17. The CDR3 extends over 19 amino acids.

V gene TRBV19 combines with J gene TRBJ2-5; 8 bases align to TRBD1. The CDR3 covers 15 residues. From germline, CDR1 is LNHDA and CDR2 SQIVND (reference sequence). The junction had 9 bases not matched to a gene; V was cut back by 4 bases and J by 5 bases. Here the CDR3 reads CASSKDRGRGETQYF. Written as DNA, the CDR3 is TGTGCCAGTAGTAAAGACAGGGGAAGAGGGGAGACCCAGTACTTC. The full variable domain, completed using reference TRBV19 and TRBJ2-5, is DGGITQSPKYLFRKEGQNVTLSCEQNLNHDAMYWYRQDPGQGLRLIYYSQIVNDFQKGDIAEGYSVSREKKESFPLTVTSAQKNPTAFYLCASSKDRGRGETQYFGPGTRLLVL.

The chain links TRBV18 to TRBJ1-2; 8 bases agree with TRBD1. J was trimmed by 7 bases and V by 3 bases; bases with no gene match: 16. The germline V gene has CDR1 KGHSH and CDR2 LQKENI. The CDR3 has 17 residues. CDR3 coding DNA: TGTGCCAGCTCACCGAGACAGGGGCAAGCTACTACGGCTGGCTACACCTTC. Amino acids: CASSPRQGQATTAGYTF.

The chain couples TRBV7-9 to TRBJ1-2, with TRBD1 identical over 7 bases. This CDR3 has 16 amino acids. The V segment lost 5 bases and the J segment 0 bases; nucleotides outside the gene matches: 9. CDR1 is SEHNR, CDR2 FQNEAQ, per germline (reference sequence). The chain's CDR3 is CASSPPQGVANYGYTF. CDR3 coding DNA: TGTGCCAGCAGCCCACCCCAGGGGGTAGCTAACTATGGCTACACCTTC.

Only a few counts were recorded for this clone. The rearrangement joins TRBV25-1 to TRBJ1-1; 9 bases fit TRBD1. After removal of 4 bases from V and 4 bases from J, the junction contained 13 bases not matched to a gene. The germline V gene has CDR1 MGHDK and CDR2 SYGVNS. The CDR3 covers 17 residues. CDR3 coding DNA: TGTGCCAGCAGTGCCTCGACAGGGGGTTTTCGGGGCACTGAAGCTTTCTTT. This gives the protein CASSASTGGFRGTEAFF.

This clone has just one count. This chain joins TRBV18 and TRBJ2-7; D gene uncertain. The V gene lost 5 bases and the J gene lost 0 bases, with 11 bases spanning the gap. The germline gives CDR1 KGHSH, CDR2 LQKENI. The CDR3 is 14 amino acids. CDR3 in DNA: TGTGCCAGCTCAAGACGGGTGGGCTCCTACGAGCAGTACTTC. Protein: CASSRRVGSYEQYF.

The J gene is TRBJ1-2, the V gene TRBV5-6; 9 nucleotides match TRBD1. The CDR3 contains 16 residues. Germline CDR1 is SGHDT and CDR2 is YYEEEE. Germline trimming cut 5 bases from V and 6 bases from J; bases unmatched to any gene: 14. In DNA, the CDR3 is TGTGCCAGCAGAGGTTATAGGGGACAGGGAGGAGATGGCTACACCTTC. This codes for CASRGYRGQGGDGYTF.

The chain combines TRBV19 with TRBJ1-2; 10 bases match TRBD1. The CDR3 sequence is 15 residues long. V gave up 8 bases and J gave up 4 bases; unmatched junction bases: 10. CDR1 LNHDA and CDR2 SQIVND come from the germline V gene (reference sequence). CDR3 loop: CASFDRDRGSYGYTF. CDR3 in DNA: TGTGCCAGTTTCGACCGGGACAGGGGTTCCTATGGCTACACCTTC.

This chain links TRBV18 with TRBJ1-3; D remains ambiguous. V was pared by 5 bases and J by 0 bases, with 11 bases between. CDR1 is KGHSH and CDR2 is LQKENI in the germline V gene. The CDR3 covers 15 residues. The DNA of the CDR3 is TGTGCCAGCTCAACTAGCCTGAGCTCTGGAAACACCATATATTTT. This gives the protein CASSTSLSSGNTIYF.

The J gene is TRBJ1-5, the V gene TRBV11-2; D is uncertain. CDR1 is SGHAT and CDR2 is FQNNGV in the germline V gene. V lost 6 bases and J 7 bases, leaving 25 bases between the germline ends. CDR3 length equals 17 residues. The DNA for the CDR3 is TGTGCCAGCAGTCTCCCCACTTACCGGGTCAATCACCAGCCCCAGCATTTT. It encodes CASSLPTYRVNHQPQHF.

The chain is built from TRBV6-5 and TRBJ2-7; maybe TRBD1 (5 bases). The CDR3 sequence is 12 residues long. The V and J ends lost 4 bases and 6 bases respectively, with 10 bases between them. Germline V gene lookup returns CDR1 MNHEY and CDR2 SVGAGI. CDR3 coding DNA: TGTGCCAGCAGTTGGGGCCTGGGCGAGCAGTACTTC. It specifies CASSWGLGEQYF.

The chain combines TRBV6-5 with TRBJ1-1; D unclear. CDR1 and CDR2 (germline): MNHEY, SVGAGI. The CDR3 covers 13 residues. V lost 6 bases to trimming and J lost 2 bases, with 10 bases between them. CDR3 loop: CASSWAYNTEAFF. The CDR3 DNA reads TGTGCCAGCAGCTGGGCCTACAACACTGAAGCTTTCTTT.

The rearrangement links TRBV18 to TRBJ1-1; D uncertain. V lost 3 bases and J 0 bases, leaving 17 bases between the germline ends. The germline V gene has CDR1 KGHSH and CDR2 LQKENI. The CDR3 contains 17 residues. CDR3 region: CASSPSNSFLLNTEAFF. The CDR3, as DNA: TGTGCCAGCTCACCGTCGAATAGTTTTTTATTGAACACTGAAGCTTTCTTT.

V gene TRBV2 combines with J gene TRBJ1-2, with TRBD1 identical over 7 bases. V lost 3 bases and J lost 2; bases outside the gene matches: 3. This CDR3 comprises 14 residues. The germline gives CDR1 SNHLY, CDR2 FYNNEI. The CDR3 protein is CASSEGQLNYGYTF. The DNA for the CDR3 is TGTGCCAGCAGTGAGGGACAGCTGAACTATGGCTACACCTTC.

This clone was recorded once. The chain links TRBV27 to TRBJ2-3; TRBD2 agrees at 8 bases. V lost 5 bases to trimming and J lost 6 bases; unmatched junction nucleotides: 4. Germline loops: CDR1 MNHEY, CDR2 SMNVEV (reference sequence). This CDR3 contains 13 residues. The CDR3: CASSSGGLDTQYF. The CDR3 DNA is TGTGCCAGCAGTAGCGGGGGTTTGGATACGCAGTATTTT.

J is TRBJ1-1 and V is TRBV6-6; a weak D match, TRBD1 (6 bases). Germline V lookup: CDR1 MNHNY, CDR2 SVGAGI (reference sequence). CDR3 length: 14 amino acids. The V end was cut by 6 bases, the J end by 5 bases, with 16 bases between. CDR3 DNA sequence: TGTGCCAGCAGCTCAACAGGGCCGGGGACTGAAGCTTTCTTT. Amino acids: CASSSTGPGTEAFF.

V gene TRBV28 combines with J gene TRBJ2-7, with 11 positions matching TRBD2. With 6 bases clipped from V and 5 bases from J, the junction kept 18 bases outside the gene matches. The V gene's germline CDR1 is MDHEN and CDR2 SYDVKM. This CDR3 has 18 residues. The CDR3 region is CASSLAPLAGGLGDEQYF. As DNA, the CDR3 is TGTGCCAGCAGCCTCGCCCCCCTAGCGGGGGGACTGGGGGACGAGCAGTACTTC.